A single TCR beta chain is shown here with its context. In the authors' methods: Estimates of nucleated cell counts were drawn from the amplification of reference gene primers. Some clones are missing from TCRdb's copy, which holds only in-frame ones; the method was immunoSEQ multiplex PCR. That table supplies the V and J calls and clone size; D and trimming were determined from the DNA. The sample includes roughly 460,000 clones, roughly 90% of them seen just once. These data belong to a study of blood T cell repertoires in COVID-19. Across the study: Sites in the United States, Italy and Spain provided acute and convalescent COVID-19 samples.

The CDR3 has 17 residues. With 0 bases removed from V and 4 bases from J, the gap between germline ends came to 17 bases. Seattle's cohort entered during active infection and was followed longitudinally. The V gene is TRBV23-1, the J gene TRBJ2-3; no firm D call. TRBV23-1 is labeled an ORF, and its function is uncertain. The source material was peripheral blood. This clonotype was sampled from a man younger than 35 with COVID-19, enrolled during active disease. CDR3 sequence: CASSQSPPTLPPDTQYF. The CDR3 DNA reads as TGCGCCAGCAGTCAATCGCCCCCAACTCTACCTCCAGATACGCAGTATTTT.